This T cell receptor (beta chain) was sequenced during a study of regulatory T cells in long-lasting Graves disease. Construction of TCR beta libraries relied on iRepertoire HTBI primers and on Arm-PCR targeting CDR3 regions. TCRdb analysed the multiplex PCR reads with MiXCR anew, one entry per CDR3 protein. In the table there are over 500,000 distinct CDR3 sequences, about 16% of which are singletons. The time point here: newly diagnosed GD, antithyroid drugs for less than 3 months. RNA from PBMCs was the source of the TCR library. CDR3 length: 13 residues. CDR1 and CDR2 from the germline V gene are GTSNPN and SVGIG (reference sequence). Deletions cut 0 bases from V and 7 bases from J, with 10 bases between. Study-wide results and caveats: Persistent Graves' patients showed less TCR diversity than newly diagnosed patients showed. It was in persistent disease that TRBV28, TRBJ1-2 and TRBJ2-5 were favored.

This clonotype appeared a few times. Its antigen is currently unknown. The sample also formed part of further work on T cells in Graves' hyperthyroidism and ophthalmopathy. That paper notes: Uncontrolled infection, other autoimmune disease, pregnancy or lactation barred patients from enrollment. In the blood, most expanded thyroid clonotypes above 0.001 appeared as well.

The sequencing used peripheral blood mononuclear cells (PBMCs), collected at new diagnosis, from a patient treated with antithyroid drugs. The clonotype comes from a man in his late teens or twenties with Graves disease. The rearrangement links TRBV30 to TRBJ1-5, with D possibly TRBD1 on 5 matching bases. CDR3 sequence reads: CAWSVHQGQPQHF. The DNA for the CDR3 is TGTGCCTGGAGTGTACATCAGGGACAGCCCCAGCATTTT.